The clone carrying this TCR beta chain was seen only once. In the study's own analysis: Reference gene primer amplification in the assay estimated nucleated cell counts. Profiled with immunoSEQ multiplex PCR; TCRdb holds only in-frame clones, not every one. That table furnishes V, J and clone size, whereas the DNA furnished D and trimming. The table includes 350,000 to 450,000 clones, approximately 90% detected once. These data originate in a study of blood T cell repertoires in COVID-19. CDR1 MNHEY and CDR2 SVGEGT come from the germline V gene. The CDR3 has 15 amino acids. V was clipped by 5 bases and J by 4 bases, with 14 bases between them.

The sequenced material came from peripheral blood. The chain has TRBV6-2 or TRBV6-3 and TRBJ1-4, with a possible D match to TRBD1 (6 bases). The source of this sequence is a middle-aged woman with COVID-19, enrolled during active disease. The CDR3 sequence is CASSDRDTHNEKLFF. CDR3 DNA: TGTGCCAGCAGTGACCGGGACACGCATAATGAAAAACTGTTTTTT.